This T cell receptor beta chain was recorded in a study of T cell changes during pregnancy in multiple sclerosis. The germline CDR1 and CDR2 sequences are SGDLS and YYNGEE. The V and J ends lost 2 bases and 0 bases respectively, with 8 bases between them. The CDR3 totals 14 residues. Data came from immunoSEQ multiplex PCR; TCRdb stores just in-frame clones and leaves some out. The data contain 100,000 or so clones, approximately 92% of them singletons. The sequence came from a female donor with multiple sclerosis, enrolled in a pregnancy study. Sequencing used peripheral blood, obtained in the first trimester of pregnancy. The V gene is TRBV9, the J gene TRBJ1-2; D might be TRBD1 (5 bases). CDR3 in DNA: TGTGCCAGCAGCGTCACAGGTTCTAACTATGGCTACACCTTC. This translates into CASSVTGSNYGYTF.